Shown below are 22 T cell receptor beta chains from a single sample sequenced in a study of T cells in Graves' hyperthyroidism and ophthalmopathy. From RNA transcripts, TCR beta CDR3 regions were amplified. Primed by the HTBI set, a first-round RT-PCR was run on the TCR CDR3. A single record per CDR3 protein comes from TCRdb applying MiXCR to the multiplex PCR reads. The sample contains hundreds of thousands of distinct CDR3 sequences, over 11% of which appear only once. Sequencing was done on a sample of blood. All receptors derive from a woman in her 30s with Graves' hyperthyroidism.

This clonotype showed up many times. This chain uses TRBV7-2 with TRBJ2-3; 10 nucleotides match TRBD2. J was trimmed by 4 bases and V by 5 bases; bases with no gene match: 9. The CDR3 covers 16 residues. Germline V lookup: CDR1 SGHTA, CDR2 FQGNSA. The CDR3 DNA reads as TGTGCCAGCAGCGGGCTAGCGGGAGTGAGCTCAGATACGCAGTATTTT. Protein sequence: CASSGLAGVSSDTQYF.

The rearrangement links TRBV7-8 to TRBJ1-1; D gene ambiguous. V was trimmed by 6 bases and J by 7 bases, leaving 18 bases between them. The germline gives CDR1 SGHVS, CDR2 FQNEAQ. The CDR3 contains 14 residues. CDR3 DNA sequence: TGTGCCAGCAGTGAGGGCGGGTTAGTTAGTGAAGCTTTCTTT. Its translation: CASSEGGLVSEAFF. The entire variable domain, with the rest obtained from reference TRBV7-8 and TRBJ1-1, is as follows: GAGVSQSPRYKVAKRGQDVALRCDPISGHVSLFWYQQALGQGPEFLTYFQNEAQLDKSGLPSDRFFAERPEGSVSTLKIQRTQQEDSAVYLCASSEGGLVSEAFFGQGTRLTVV.

The rearrangement uses TRBV2 and TRBJ1-5; 7 nucleotides line up with TRBD1. V was clipped by 9 bases and J by 5 bases; unmatched bases: 10. The germline V gene encodes CDR1 SNHLY and CDR2 FYNNEI. The CDR3 is 14 residues long. CDR3 amino acids: CASEGQGGYQPQHF. CDR3 bases: TGTGCCAGTGAGGGGCAGGGGGGTTATCAGCCCCAGCATTTT.

The sample holds many counts of this clonotype. V is TRBV18 and J is TRBJ2-1; 7 positions agree with TRBD2. The CDR3 extends over 16 amino acids. Germline V gene sequence: CDR1 KGHSH, CDR2 LQKENI. V lost 1 base, J lost 0 bases, and 3 bases stayed unmatched. CDR3 sequence: CASSPRQRDSYNEQFF. The CDR3 DNA is TGTGCCAGCTCACCACGGCAGCGGGACTCCTACAATGAGCAGTTCTTC.

This clonotype was picked up many times. This chain links TRBV28 with TRBJ1-1, with 7 bases aligning to TRBD1. Germline V gene lookup returns CDR1 MDHEN and CDR2 SYDVKM. The CDR3 covers 13 residues. V shed 3 bases, J shed 7 bases, and the junction held 5 bases outside the gene matches. The CDR3: CASSFRGQGEAFF. The CDR3, as DNA: TGTGCCAGCAGTTTTAGGGGGCAGGGTGAAGCTTTCTTT. The variable domain in full, completed from reference TRBV28 and TRBJ1-1, reads DVKVTQSSRYLVKRTGEKVFLECVQDMDHENMFWYRQDPGLGLRLIYFSYDVKMKEKGDIPEGYSVSREKKERFSLILESASTNQTSMYLCASSFRGQGEAFFGQGTRLTVV.

This clonotype has a count of ten or more. This chain uses TRBV6-1 with TRBJ2-7; 7 positions agree with TRBD2. Looked up from germline, CDR1 is MNHNS and CDR2 is SASEGT. The ends lost 5 bases at V and 9 bases at J; junction bases unmatched: 7. The CDR3 has 12 amino acids. The chain's CDR3 is CASSPSGGLQYF. In DNA, the CDR3 is TGTGCCAGCAGTCCCTCCGGGGGGTTGCAGTACTTC.

This clonotype was found once. The chain joins TRBV12-3 or TRBV12-4 to TRBJ2-5, with no clear D. The CDR3 has 16 residues. V gave up 3 bases and J gave up 1 base, with 15 bases separating them. CDR3 in DNA: TGTGCCAGCAGTTTTGGTCTGACCTGGGGCCAAGAGACCCAGTACTTC. Amino acid sequence: CASSFGLTWGQETQYF.

The gene calls are TRBV29-1 and TRBJ1-5; D is perhaps TRBD1 (6 bases). V dropped 5 bases and J dropped 2 bases, with 16 bases sitting between them. The CDR3 consists of 15 residues. Germline loops: CDR1 SQVTM, CDR2 ANQGSEA. The CDR3 nucleotides read TGCAGCGTTCGCAAACAGGGCAGTTGCAATCAGCCCCAGCATTTT. Its protein product is CSVRKQGSCNQPQHF.

This clonotype was observed at least ten times. This chain connects TRBV12-3 or TRBV12-4 to TRBJ1-5; D remains unclear. This CDR3 is 13 amino acids long. V was clipped by 2 bases and J by 5 bases, with 7 bases between them. The CDR3 DNA reads TGTGCCAGCAGTTTAACTCTGGATCAGCCCCAGCATTTT. It specifies CASSLTLDQPQHF.

This clonotype was seen a few times. The rearrangement joins TRBV7-8 to TRBJ1-6; D is unclear. CDR1 and CDR2 from the germline V gene are SGHVS and FQNEAQ. This CDR3 spans 12 amino acids. Trimming left V 1 base short and J 14 bases short, with 9 bases between. This CDR3 reads CASSLDELALHF. In nucleotides, the CDR3 is TGTGCCAGCAGCTTAGACGAGTTGGCCCTCCACTTT.

At least ten counts were recorded for this clonotype. The chain is built from TRBV20-1 and TRBJ2-1, with D possibly matching TRBD1 (7 bases). Germline CDR1 and CDR2: DFQATT and SNEGSKA (reference sequence). This CDR3 is 14 amino acids long. Deletions cut 6 bases from V and 3 bases from J, with 15 bases between. CDR3 coding DNA: TGCAGTGCCAGGGGGGACGCCGGCTACAATGAGCAGTTCTTC. It translates to CSARGDAGYNEQFF.

Many counts were recorded for this clonotype. This chain links TRBV12-3 or TRBV12-4 with TRBJ2-7; 8 positions agree with TRBD1. V trimming: 6 bases; J trimming: 2 bases; junction bases outside the gene matches: 3. The CDR3 is 13 amino acids. The CDR3 DNA follows: TGTGCCAGCAGGAGGACAGGGACCTACGAGCAGTACTTC. This sequence encodes CASRRTGTYEQYF.

This clonotype was seen only a few times. The chain employs TRBV5-1 and TRBJ2-1; D is perhaps TRBD1 (5 bases). This CDR3 has 16 residues. The germline CDR1 and CDR2 sequences are SGHRS and YFSETQ. Trimming took off 1 base at V and 3 bases at J, with 14 bases between the two ends. This CDR3 is CASSLYLQDVYNEQFF. The CDR3, as DNA: TGCGCCAGCAGCTTGTACTTACAGGACGTCTACAATGAGCAGTTCTTC. Full variable domain (outside the CDR3, taken from reference TRBV5-1 and TRBJ2-1): KAGVTQTPRYLIKTRGQQVTLSCSPISGHRSVSWYQQTPGQGLQFLFEYFSETQRNKGNFPGRFSGRQFSNSRSEMNVSTLELGDSALYLCASSLYLQDVYNEQFFGPGTRLTVL.

This clonotype appeared many times. This chain connects TRBV20-1 to TRBJ1-1, with 8 bases matching TRBD1. The germline CDR1 and CDR2 sequences are DFQATT and SNEGSKA (reference sequence). V gave up 1 base and J gave up 3 bases; unmatched junction bases: 7. This CDR3 comprises 15 residues. CDR3 protein: CSARGAGGLDTEAFF. CDR3 in DNA: TGCAGTGCTAGAGGGGCAGGGGGCCTGGACACTGAAGCTTTCTTT.

Note on this clonotype: One end of the junction is discordant with germline, which a read error may explain. The chain carries TRBV10-3 and TRBJ1-5; D is undetermined. Germline CDR1 and CDR2: ENHRY and SYGVKD. There are 14 residues in the CDR3. CDR3 coding DNA: TGTGCCATCAGTGAGTCTGAGGGCAACCAGCCCCAGCATTTT. Its protein is CAISESEGNQPQHF.

The DNA for the CDR3 is TGTGCCAGTAGTATCGAACAGGGGGCCAGAACAGATACGCAGTATTTT. Translated: CASSIEQGARTDTQYF. The genes are TRBV19 and TRBJ2-3, with 9 bases aligning to TRBD1. The V and J ends lost 3 bases and 3 bases, in that order; junction bases with no gene match: 7. Looked up from germline, CDR1 is LNHDA and CDR2 is SQIVND (reference sequence). The CDR3 is 16 amino acids.

The rearrangement uses TRBV5-1 and TRBJ2-3; TRBD1 agrees at 7 bases. The germline V gene encodes CDR1 SGHRS and CDR2 YFSETQ. The CDR3 runs to 15 residues. J was trimmed by 4 bases and V by 2 bases; bases with no gene match: 7. The CDR3 nucleotides read TGCGCCAGCAGCTTCCCGACAGGGACGGCAGATACGCAGTATTTT. Amino acids: CASSFPTGTADTQYF. The variable domain in full, completed from reference TRBV5-1 and TRBJ2-3, reads KAGVTQTPRYLIKTRGQQVTLSCSPISGHRSVSWYQQTPGQGLQFLFEYFSETQRNKGNFPGRFSGRQFSNSRSEMNVSTLELGDSALYLCASSFPTGTADTQYFGPGTRLTVL.

This chain joins TRBV20-1 and TRBJ2-7; 11 nucleotides line up with TRBD2. The V segment lost 3 bases and the J segment 4 bases; nucleotides outside the gene matches: 8. CDR1 is DFQATT, CDR2 SNEGSKA, per germline (reference sequence). The CDR3 length is 15 residues. CDR3 in DNA: TGCAGTGCTAGCGGACTAGCGGGTAAACCTTACGAGCAGTACTTC. Protein product: CSASGLAGKPYEQYF.

At least ten counts were recorded for this clonotype. V and J are TRBV11-2 and TRBJ2-4; D is possibly TRBD2 (6 bases). The CDR3 runs to 14 residues. Deletions cut 0 bases from V and 9 bases from J, with 12 bases between. Germline assignment: CDR1 SGHAT and CDR2 FQNNGV. In nucleotides, the CDR3 is TGTGCCAGCAGCTTAGATGTCGGGAGTAGCATTCAGTACTTC. Its protein product is CASSLDVGSSIQYF.

This clonotype was found many times. The chain links TRBV7-9 to TRBJ2-7, with no clear D. Trimming left V 4 bases short and J 0 bases short, with 13 bases between. Germline values: CDR1 SEHNR, CDR2 FQNEAQ (reference sequence). The CDR3 extends over 15 amino acids. CDR3 amino acids: CASSSRSYSSYEQYF. CDR3 DNA sequence: TGTGCCAGCAGCTCACGATCGTACAGCTCCTACGAGCAGTACTTC. Looking up the rest from reference TRBV7-9 and TRBJ2-7 gives the full variable domain: DTGVSQNPRHKITKRGQNVTFRCDPISEHNRLYWYRQTLGQGPEFLTYFQNEAQLEKSRLLSDRFSAERPKGSFSTLEIQRTEQGDSAMYLCASSSRSYSSYEQYFGPGTRLTVT.

This clonotype was seen at least ten times. This chain joins TRBV2 and TRBJ2-1; TRBD1 is a possible D gene (5 bases). This CDR3 has 13 residues. The germline CDR1 and CDR2 sequences are SNHLY and FYNNEI. V dropped 8 bases and J dropped 6 bases, with 14 bases sitting between them. CDR3 in amino acids: CASSQGTGNEQFF. DNA for the CDR3: TGTGCCAGCTCCCAGGGAACTGGCAATGAGCAGTTCTTC.

V is TRBV4-2 and J is TRBJ1-1, with a weak D call TRBD1 (6 bases). From germline, CDR1 is LGHNA and CDR2 YNFKEQ. Between the trimmed V and J ends, which lost 0 bases and 5 bases, there was a span of 13 bases. The CDR3 spans 15 residues. This CDR3 is CASSQDTGRGTEAFF. DNA of the CDR3: TGTGCCAGCAGCCAAGATACGGGCAGGGGAACTGAAGCTTTCTTT.